This T cell receptor (beta chain) was captured by sequencing in a study of cytomegalovirus exposure and HLA in healthy donors. Researchers ran the PCR with 60 Vbeta and 13 Jbeta primers. Assay used: immunoSEQ multiplex PCR; TCRdb lists only in-frame clones, some missing. Among 150,000 to 200,000 clones, about 90% were seen once, and the ten largest hold approximately 0.23%. V dropped 3 bases and J dropped 7; count of bases not matched to a gene: 16. The CDR3 has 17 amino acids. Germline V gene lookup returns CDR1 MGHRA and CDR2 YSYEKL. The sequence was collected from a girl under three years old in good health and CMV-seronegative. The sequenced sample consisted of PBMCs. This chain links TRBV4-1 with TRBJ2-7; 9 bases line up with TRBD1. CDR3 DNA: TGCGCCAGCAGCCATTACCTTCGGGACAGGGAGTCTCGGGAGCAGTACTTC. Protein product: CASSHYLRDRESREQYF.